Listed here are 5 T cell receptor beta chains from one sample, sequenced in a study of blood T cells in healthy people across ages. Combining a sample-barcoded 5' primer with a J-beta primer mix, a second PCR ran for roughly 7 to 11 cycles. Via MiXCR, TCRdb re-called the 5' RACE reads, giving one row per CDR3 protein. Seen here are 1 million or so distinct CDR3 sequences, 20% to 25% observed once, and the top ten hold around 0.75%. The data were also submitted as part of a second study, on T cells of mothers and their children.

Material: blood. The receptors originated from a girl under 10 years old in good health.

The rearrangement joins TRBV15 to TRBJ2-7, with D unclear. CDR3 size: 16 residues. Germline-derived CDR1 and CDR2 are LNHNV and YYDKDF (reference sequence). Trimming stripped 0 bases from V and 3 bases from J, with 15 bases between. The CDR3 loop reads CATSRDNGHSYYEQYF. CDR3 coding DNA: TGTGCCACCAGCAGAGATAATGGTCACTCCTACTACGAGCAGTACTTC.

The rearrangement links TRBV20-1 to TRBJ2-3; TRBD2 agrees at 7 bases. Trimming took 0 bases from V and 2 from J; bases not matched to a gene: 8. This CDR3 has 16 amino acids. CDR1 and CDR2 (germline): DFQATT, SNEGSKA (reference sequence). The CDR3 DNA reads TGCAGTGCTAGAGATCCTTCTAGCGGACTCACAGATACGCAGTATTTT. It is translated as CSARDPSSGLTDTQYF.

This clonotype was seen more than once but under ten times. The chain has TRBV27 and TRBJ2-1; D unclear. The germline gives CDR1 MNHEY, CDR2 SMNVEV (reference sequence). There are 15 residues in the CDR3. Trimming removed 6 bases at V and 0 bases at J, with 12 bases between. The CDR3 DNA is TGTGCCAGCAGCCCTACCCGTGGCTCCTACAATGAGCAGTTCTTC. It encodes CASSPTRGSYNEQFF.

The chain is built from TRBV29-1 and TRBJ1-1; the D gene is possibly TRBD1 (6 bases). Deletions cut 7 bases from V and 5 bases from J, with 8 bases between. This CDR3 region has 10 residues. Germline V gives CDR1 SQVTM, CDR2 ANQGSEA. Written as DNA, the CDR3 is TGCAGCGATGGACAGACTGAAGCTTTCTTT. This encodes CSDGQTEAFF.

This chain links TRBV10-3 with TRBJ2-1, with 7 nucleotides matching TRBD1. This CDR3 is built from 14 residues. Trimming took 2 bases from V and 2 from J; bases not matched to a gene: 0. Germline-derived CDR1 and CDR2 are ENHRY and SYGVKD. The CDR3 sequence: CAISEGTAYNEQFF. CDR3 in DNA: TGTGCCATCAGTGAGGGGACAGCCTACAATGAGCAGTTCTTC.